These 11 T cell receptor beta chains were sequenced from one sample in a study of CD8 T cells in ankylosing spondylitis. These TCRs' antigens remain unknown. TCRdb ran MiXCR on the 5' RACE reads and lists one entry per CDR3 protein. Here the sample spans roughly 670,000 distinct CDR3 sequences, roughly 19% being singletons. Study-wide results and limits: Made up of about eight highly homologous variants, a TCR beta motif appeared characteristic of ankylosing spondylitis blood.

The sequencing sample was made of blood, either unsorted or a sorted T cell fraction (not recorded which). The receptors stem from a male donor with ankylosing spondylitis.

This clonotype was picked up a small number of times. J is TRBJ1-4 and V is TRBV15; 9 bases fit TRBD1. J lost 8 bases, V lost 1 base, and 8 bases had no gene match. Germline CDR1 is LNHNV and CDR2 is YYDKDF (reference sequence). This CDR3 has 16 residues. The CDR3 DNA sequence: TGTGCCACCAGCAGAGGAGGTACAGGGGGCACAGAAAAACTGTTTTTT. Protein product: CATSRGGTGGTEKLFF. Using reference TRBV15 and TRBJ1-4 for the parts outside the CDR3, the full variable domain is DAMVIQNPRYQVTQFGKPVTLSCSQTLNHNVMYWYQQKSSQAPKLLFHYYDKDFNNEADTPDNFQSRRPNTSFCFLDIRSPGLGDTAMYLCATSRGGTGGTEKLFFGSGTQLSVL.

This clonotype was counted a few times. CDR3 nucleotide sequence: TGTGCCAGCAGTTCTTTACAGAACGAGCAGTACTTC. Its protein is CASSSLQNEQYF. The V call is TRBV2, the J call TRBJ2-7; D remains unclear. Germline assignment: CDR1 SNHLY and CDR2 FYNNEI. The CDR3 contains 12 residues. Trimming removed 5 bases from V and 5 bases from J, with 10 bases in between.

The V and J genes are TRBV9 and TRBJ2-7, with D hard to call. The germline V gene has CDR1 SGDLS and CDR2 YYNGEE. V lost 0 bases, J lost 3 bases, and 10 bases lay in between. This CDR3 comprises 14 residues. The CDR3 is CASSVESEDYEQYF. CDR3 DNA: TGTGCCAGCAGCGTAGAGTCAGAAGACTACGAGCAGTACTTC. The full variable domain, in which reference TRBV9 and TRBJ2-7 provide the parts outside the CDR3, is DSGVTQTPKHLITATGQRVTLRCSPRSGDLSVYWYQQSLDQGLQFLIQYYNGEERAKGNILERFSAQQFPDLHSELNLSSLELGDSALYFCASSVESEDYEQYFGPGTRLTVT.

The rearrangement uses TRBV4-2 and TRBJ2-5; no clear D gene. The germline gives CDR1 LGHNA, CDR2 YNFKEQ. The CDR3 sequence is 14 residues long. The V end lost 2 bases, the J end lost 5 bases, and 12 bases lay between the germline ends. CDR3 nucleotides: TGTGCCAGCAGCCAATACATAACTGGGGAGACCCAGTACTTC. It codes for CASSQYITGETQYF.

This clonotype was found a few times. The V call is TRBV5-1, the J call TRBJ2-1; D is perhaps TRBD2 (6 bases). V dropped 0 bases and J dropped 2 bases, with 12 bases sitting between them. The CDR3 length is 16 residues. Germline lookup yields CDR1 SGHRS and CDR2 YFSETQ. This chain's CDR3 is CASSLGMGGPYNEQFF. As DNA, the CDR3 is TGCGCCAGCAGCTTGGGGATGGGGGGTCCCTACAATGAGCAGTTCTTC.

In this sample, this clonotype turned up a few times. V gene TRBV18 combines with J gene TRBJ1-1; TRBD1 matches at 12 bases. Germline trimming cut 4 bases from V and 8 bases from J; bases unmatched to any gene: 5. The CDR3 spans 14 residues. Looked up from germline, CDR1 is KGHSH and CDR2 is LQKENI. The CDR3, as DNA: TGTGCCAGCTCACTTTCGGGACAGGGGGCGGAAGCTTTCTTT. Amino acids: CASSLSGQGAEAFF.

V usage is TRBV10-3 and J usage is TRBJ2-7, with TRBD1 matching 9 bases. V lost 6 bases to trimming and J lost 5 bases; unmatched junction nucleotides: 5. Germline CDR1 ENHRY, CDR2 SYGVKD. CDR3 length: 13 amino acids. The CDR3 reads CAIRPGQGHEQYF. The CDR3 nucleotides are TGTGCCATCAGACCGGGACAGGGCCACGAGCAGTACTTC.

This clonotype occurred a few times. The chain recombines TRBV27 with TRBJ1-1; possible D gene TRBD1, 5 bases. Germline CDR1 is MNHEY and CDR2 is SMNVEV (reference sequence). Trimming shortened V by 7 bases and J by 4 bases, and 16 bases separated the two germline ends. The CDR3 extends over 14 amino acids. CDR3: CASTRGTSSTEAFF. For the CDR3, the DNA is TGTGCCAGCACCCGAGGGACCTCGAGCACTGAAGCTTTCTTT.

There are a few counts of this clonotype. The chain joins TRBV29-1 to TRBJ2-1; no firm D call. V gave up 7 bases and J gave up 9 bases, with 13 bases separating them. The CDR3 is made up of 11 amino acids. In germline, CDR1 is SQVTM, CDR2 ANQGSEA. The CDR3, as DNA: TGCAGCGCCCGTATTGGGGTTGAGCAGTTCTTC. Its protein is CSARIGVEQFF.

Only a few counts were recorded for this clonotype. V gene TRBV6-2 or TRBV6-3 combines with J gene TRBJ2-3; maybe TRBD2 (5 bases). CDR3 length equals 15 residues. Per germline, CDR1 MNHEY and CDR2 SVGEGT. V dropped 6 bases and J dropped 4 bases, with 17 bases sitting between them. The CDR3 sequence: CASSLQPDFSDTQYF. The CDR3 DNA reads as TGTGCCAGCAGCCTCCAACCGGACTTTTCAGATACGCAGTATTTT.

This clonotype was found a few times. The V call is TRBV5-1, the J call TRBJ2-2, with 10 bases aligning to TRBD1. V shed 2 bases and J 6 bases; nucleotides not matched to a gene: 4. The germline V gene encodes CDR1 SGHRS and CDR2 YFSETQ. The CDR3 has 15 amino acids. DNA of the CDR3: TGCGCCAGCAGCTTCCGGGACAGGGGTGCCGGGGAGCTGTTTTTT. Translation: CASSFRDRGAGELFF.